The source of this T cell receptor beta chain is a study of blood T cell repertoires in COVID-19. Overall study: Acute and convalescent COVID-19 samples came from the United States, Italy and Spain.

The CDR3 spans 13 residues. In the study's own analysis: Estimates of nucleated cell counts were drawn from the amplification of reference gene primers. Sequenced by immunoSEQ multiplex PCR; TCRdb stores in-frame clones only, minus some. That table furnishes V, J and clone size, whereas the DNA furnished D and trimming. The sample carries nearly 45,000 clones, 80% to 90% recorded once. This sequence originates from a man aged 40-49 years with COVID-19, enrolled during active disease. The sequenced material came from peripheral blood. The V and J genes are TRBV12-2 and TRBJ2-3; the table assigns TRBD2, which was not confirmed against the DNA. TRBV12-2 is a recognized pseudogene. The CDR3: CASSGVSTDTQYF. The CDR3 DNA reads TGTGCAAGTTCCGGAGTTAGCACAGATACGCAGTATTTT.